Below, 3 T cell receptor beta chains from the same sample are listed, as sequenced in a study of shared clonotypes between healthy human individuals (dated by TCRdb to the early 2020s). Library method: the immunoSEQ multiplex PCR assay. What TCRdb holds here is the immuneACCESS table cut down to in-frame rearrangements. Part of the clones is not present; checked against another copy, under half of the missing clones reflect an unresolved V gene, and the others are unexplained. In this sample the table shows 2 million to 2.5 million clones, 85% to 95% of which occur a single time. Together, the top ten hold under 0.45% of the sample. Input material: naive CD4+ T cells from PBMCs. The cell subset or site label on this specimen signifies: CD45RA+ positively selected. The receptor set was obtained from a man aged 18-30 years in good health. Some clones in this sample may be carry-over from other donors' samples.

The V and J genes are TRBV7-8 and TRBJ2-7; D ambiguous. The length of the CDR3 is 12 residues. V was clipped by 2 bases and J by 12 bases, with 14 bases between them. Per germline, CDR1 SGHVS and CDR2 FQNEAQ. The CDR3: CASSLPNASPYF. CDR3 bases: TGTGCCAGCAGCTTACCTAACGCCTCCCCGTACTTC. The entire variable domain, with the rest obtained from reference TRBV7-8 and TRBJ2-7, is as follows: GAGVSQSPRYKVAKRGQDVALRCDPISGHVSLFWYQQALGQGPEFLTYFQNEAQLDKSGLPSDRFFAERPEGSVSTLKIQRTQQEDSAVYLCASSLPNASPYFGPGTRLTVT.

The CDR3 loop is CASSSGGRADEQYF. As DNA, the CDR3 is TGTGCCAGCAGTAGCGGGGGAAGGGCCGACGAGCAGTACTTC. The gene calls are TRBV28 and TRBJ2-7; the match to TRBD2 covers 8 bases. Germline CDR1 is MDHEN and CDR2 is SYDVKM. The junction had 8 bases not matched to a gene; V was cut back by 5 bases and J by 5 bases. This CDR3 has 14 amino acids.

V is TRBV15 and J is TRBJ2-7; 7 bases fit TRBD2. The V and J ends lost 1 base and 4 bases, in that order; junction bases with no gene match: 10. Germline CDR1 is LNHNV and CDR2 is YYDKDF (reference sequence). This CDR3 is built from 16 residues. Here the CDR3 reads CATSRANRRGLYEQYF. CDR3 in DNA: TGTGCCACCAGCAGAGCCAACAGGCGGGGGTTATACGAGCAGTACTTC. The whole variable domain, filled in from reference TRBV15 and TRBJ2-7, reads DAMVIQNPRYQVTQFGKPVTLSCSQTLNHNVMYWYQQKSSQAPKLLFHYYDKDFNNEADTPDNFQSRRPNTSFCFLDIRSPGLGDTAMYLCATSRANRRGLYEQYFGPGTRLTVT.